This entry features one T cell receptor beta chain sequence. This sample was included in a study of blood T cell repertoires in COVID-19. Germline CDR1 ENHRY, CDR2 SYGVKD. Trimming shortened V by 3 bases and J by 6 bases, and 17 bases separated the two germline ends. The CDR3 covers 16 residues. Method: immunoSEQ multiplex PCR; TCRdb's copy keeps in-frame clones and lacks some. Of around 430,000 clones detected, 80% to 90% appear once; the ten largest clones hold around 9.3%. The recovered donors of Cohort 3 showed two negative PCRs, clearance, or symptom resolution. The sequence was collected from a woman between 50 and 59 years old who had recovered from COVID-19. Sequencing was performed on PBMCs or T cells enriched from blood (not recorded which). The chain uses TRBV10-3 and TRBJ2-2; D may be TRBD2 (5 bases). The CDR3 DNA reads as TGTGCCATCAGTGAAGAGGGCACCCGGAGCGCCGGGGAGCTGTTTTTT. Its translation: CAISEEGTRSAGELFF.